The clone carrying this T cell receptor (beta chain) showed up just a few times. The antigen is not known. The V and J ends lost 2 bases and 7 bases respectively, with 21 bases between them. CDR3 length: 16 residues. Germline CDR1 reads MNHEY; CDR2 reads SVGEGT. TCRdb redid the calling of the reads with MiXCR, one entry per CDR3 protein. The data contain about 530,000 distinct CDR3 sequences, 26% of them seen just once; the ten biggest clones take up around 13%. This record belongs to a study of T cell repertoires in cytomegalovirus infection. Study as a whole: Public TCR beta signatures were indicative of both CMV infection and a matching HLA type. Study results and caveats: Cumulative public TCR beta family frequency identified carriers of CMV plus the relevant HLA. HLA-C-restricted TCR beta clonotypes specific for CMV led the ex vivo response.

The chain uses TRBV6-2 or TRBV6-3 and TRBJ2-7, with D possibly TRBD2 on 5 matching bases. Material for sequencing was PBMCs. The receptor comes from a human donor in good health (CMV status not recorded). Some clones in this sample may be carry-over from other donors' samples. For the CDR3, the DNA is TGTGCCAGCAGTTACGAGGGAAGCTGGGTAGCTGGGGAGCAGTACTTC. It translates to CASSYEGSWVAGEQYF.